Listed below are T cell receptor beta chains from one sample, sequenced in a study of CD8+CD57+ T cells in acquired aplastic anemia. MiXCR, applied by TCRdb to the reads, yields one record per CDR3 protein. The sample includes approximately 150,000 distinct CDR3 sequences, around 75% of them seen just once. The sample consisted of sorted CD4+, CD8+, or CD8+CD57+ T cells (not recorded which) from PBMCs. These receptors were collected from a human donor with aplastic anemia. Each CDR3 is given with its conserved first and last residue. The D gene is left open where the match is weak. The listing skips clone size in some rows; elsewhere it reads once, few, many or a size class.

DNA | CDR3 | V | size | D | J
TGTGCCAGCAGTGAACCGTCCTCCTACGAGCAGTACTTC | CASSEPSSYEQYF | TRBV2 | . | . | TRBJ2-7
TGTGCCAGCACAACTGACATGGCAGGCGAGCAGTACTTC | CASTTDMAGEQYF | TRBV2 | few | . | TRBJ2-7
TGTGCCAGCCAGATAGTGACTGGGGCCAACGTCCTGACTTTC | CASQIVTGANVLTF | TRBV2 | . | . | TRBJ2-6
TGTGCCAGCAGCTTATCGGGGAATATAGGGAATGAGCAGTTCTTC | CASSLSGNIGNEQFF | TRBV11-2 | . | . | TRBJ2-1
TGTGCCATCAGTGAGTCCCAGGCAACGAACACTGAAGCTTTCTTT | CAISESQATNTEAFF | TRBV10-3 | few | . | TRBJ1-1
TGCAGCGTTGTAGAGAATGAGCAGTTCTTC | CSVVENEQFF | TRBV29-1 | once | . | TRBJ2-1
TGTGCCAGCAGCTTATTAACCCAATTGAACACTGAAGCTTTCTTT | CASSLLTQLNTEAFF | TRBV7-9 | once | . | TRBJ1-1
TGTGCCAGCAGCTTAGGGCCGGGATTCTACGAGCAGTACTTC | CASSLGPGFYEQYF | TRBV7-2 | . | . | TRBJ2-7
TGCGCCAGCAGCCGCACTCTAGCGGGGGGTCTCAATGAGCAGTTCTTC | CASSRTLAGGLNEQFF | TRBV7-9 | . | TRBD2 | TRBJ2-1
TGCGCCAGCAGCGGTCGGGAGCGTGGCTACACCTTC | CASSGRERGYTF | TRBV5-1 | . | . | TRBJ1-2
TGCAGTGCTAGAGATCTCGGACTAGCGGGGTTGGGATACAATGAGCAGTATTTT | CSARDLGLAGLGYNEQYF | TRBV20-1 | . | TRBD2 | TRBJ2-3
TGTTCCAGCACTCCCCCGGGACAGTACTATGGCTACACCTTC | CSSTPPGQYYGYTF | TRBV7-2 | . | TRBD1 | TRBJ1-2
TGTGCCAGCAGCTTAGCTATTGTTGGCGAGCAGTACTTC | CASSLAIVGEQYF | TRBV7-8 | . | . | TRBJ2-7
TGTGCCATCAGTGCCGGACAGCGGTCCTACAATGAGCAGTTCTTC | CAISAGQRSYNEQFF | TRBV10-3 | . | . | TRBJ2-1
TGTGCCATCAGTGAGGTTACAGGACAAAATGAGCAGTTCTTC | CAISEVTGQNEQFF | TRBV10-3 | . | . | TRBJ2-1
TGTGCCAGCAGCTTAGGCATCCAAGAGACCCAGTACTTC | CASSLGIQETQYF | TRBV7-2 | . | . | TRBJ2-5
TGTGCCAGCAGTAGTCCTCGGACAGGCCCCCAGTCTGGAAACACCATATATTTT | CASSSPRTGPQSGNTIYF | TRBV9 | . | TRBD1 | TRBJ1-3
TGTGCCACCAGTGATGGTGGACTAGATTACAATGAGCAGTTCTTC | CATSDGGLDYNEQFF | TRBV24-1 | . | TRBD2 | TRBJ2-1
TGCGCCAGCAGCCGGACTAGCGGGAGAGCAGATACGCAGTATTTT | CASSRTSGRADTQYF | TRBV5-1 | . | TRBD2 | TRBJ2-3
TGTGCCAGCAGCGTAGGGTCAACGGGAAACGGTGAGCAGTTCTTC | CASSVGSTGNGEQFF | TRBV9 | once | . | TRBJ2-1
TGCAGTGCTAGCGGGACAGGGGTTGCAGAGACCCAGTACTTC | CSASGTGVAETQYF | TRBV20-1 | . | TRBD1 | TRBJ2-5
TGCAGTGCCACGGGACCGTTAAACAATGAGCAGTTCTTC | CSATGPLNNEQFF | TRBV20-1 | . | . | TRBJ2-1
TGCAGCGCCTTAGGCCTCTATGGCTACACCTTC | CSALGLYGYTF | TRBV29-1 | . | . | TRBJ1-2
TGTGCCAGCAGCAAAGGGCTAGTAACGTACAATGAGCAGTTCTTC | CASSKGLVTYNEQFF | TRBV7-3 | . | . | TRBJ2-1
TGTGCCAGCAGTGAACAGCCGAACACTGAAGCTTTCTTT | CASSEQPNTEAFF | TRBV2 | once | . | TRBJ1-1
TGTGCCAGCAGTGACGGTGGACAGGGGGCGCTTAACTATGGCTACACCTTC | CASSDGGQGALNYGYTF | TRBV2 | . | TRBD1 | TRBJ1-2
TGTGCCAGCAGTGAACTAGGGATGGGGGCCAACGTCCTGACTTTC | CASSELGMGANVLTF | TRBV2 | . | . | TRBJ2-6
TGCAGTGCTAGTGAGACAGATACGCAGTATTTT | CSASETDTQYF | TRBV20-1 | . | . | TRBJ2-3
TGTGCCAGCAGTACCGGACTAGACGACACAGATACGCAGTATTTT | CASSTGLDDTDTQYF | TRBV6-4 | . | TRBD2 | TRBJ2-3
TGTGCCATCAGAGGGGACAGTAGACCCCTCCACTTT | CAIRGDSRPLHF | TRBV10-3 | . | TRBD1 | TRBJ1-6
TGTGCCAGCAGTAATACAGGGCTCTCGAGCTCCTACGAGCAGTACTTC | CASSNTGLSSSYEQYF | TRBV2 | . | . | TRBJ2-7
TGTGCCACCTCCCGACAGGGGGCGAGGGAAAAACTGTTTTTT | CATSRQGAREKLFF | TRBV19 | . | TRBD1 | TRBJ1-4
TGCAGTGCTAGAGATCAAACGGGAGACTCGAGAACGCAGTATTTT | CSARDQTGDSRTQYF | TRBV20-1 | . | . | TRBJ2-3
TGTGCCAGCAACTTACTGGACAGAAATAATTCACCCCTCCACTTT | CASNLLDRNNSPLHF | TRBV7-8 | . | . | TRBJ1-6
TGCAGCGGATCAGCCGGGACCGCCGTGAACACTGAAGCTTTCTTT | CSGSAGTAVNTEAFF | TRBV29-1 | . | . | TRBJ1-1
TGTGCCACCAGCATCGGAGTGAATCTCATCTCCTACGAGCAGTACTTC | CATSIGVNLISYEQYF | TRBV15 | . | . | TRBJ2-7
TGTGCCAGCAGCTTCGGCGTCGATGAGCAGTTCTTC | CASSFGVDEQFF | TRBV5-1 | . | . | TRBJ2-1
TGTGCCAGCAGTAGAATAGCGGGGGAAGGGACCCAGTACTTC | CASSRIAGEGTQYF | TRBV27 | . | TRBD2 | TRBJ2-5
TGTGCCAGCAGTGGGGGACAGGGAACGGCACCCCTCCACTTT | CASSGGQGTAPLHF | TRBV2 | few | TRBD1 | TRBJ1-6
TGTGCCAGCAGTTTCGCCTCCGGGACTAGCGGTCGACAGACCCAGTACTTC | CASSFASGTSGRQTQYF | TRBV11-3 | . | TRBD2 | TRBJ2-5
TGTGCCAGCAGTTACGGGACGTATGGCTACACCTTC | CASSYGTYGYTF | TRBV6-5 | . | . | TRBJ1-2
TGCGCCAGCAGCTTCTCGAGGGCAGGTTATGGTTCCTACAATGAGCAGTTCTTC | CASSFSRAGYGSYNEQFF | TRBV5-1 | . | . | TRBJ2-1
TGCGCCAGCAGCCGATCACAGGAGAACACTGAAGCTTTCTTT | CASSRSQENTEAFF | TRBV5-1 | once | . | TRBJ1-1
TGTGCCAGCAGTCGAGGGACAGGGGGTTCTTTGGAGCAGTACTTC | CASSRGTGGSLEQYF | TRBV6-1 | . | TRBD1 | TRBJ2-7
TGTGCCAGCAGTGCGCGGGGGGAATGGGAGCAGTACTTC | CASSARGEWEQYF | TRBV7-9 | . | TRBD2 | TRBJ2-7
TGTGCCAGCAGCTGGTCGCGGGACGAGCAGTACTTC | CASSWSRDEQYF | TRBV11-2 | . | . | TRBJ2-7
TGCAGCGTTGAGGCGGCAGGGGATGTCGAGACCCAGTACTTC | CSVEAAGDVETQYF | TRBV29-1 | many | . | TRBJ2-5
TGCGCCAGCAGTGGACCCCACACCGGGGAGCTGTTTTTT | CASSGPHTGELFF | TRBV10-2 | . | . | TRBJ2-2
TGCAGCGCGGGACTAGCGATAGTCGACGAGCAGTACTTC | CSAGLAIVDEQYF | TRBV20-1 | . | TRBD2 | TRBJ2-7
TGCAGTGCTAGAGTAGGCGCGAGTGGGGACATTCAGTACTTC | CSARVGASGDIQYF | TRBV20-1 | . | . | TRBJ2-4
TGTGCCACCAGTGAACCCGGTCTAGCGGGATACAATGAGCAGTTCTTC | CATSEPGLAGYNEQFF | TRBV24-1 | . | TRBD2 | TRBJ2-1
TGCGCCAGCAGCTTGAGGACTAGCGGGAGTGGGGAGCTGTTTTTT | CASSLRTSGSGELFF | TRBV5-1 | . | TRBD2 | TRBJ2-2
TGTGCCACCGGCAGATCAGGAGGCAATGAGCAGTTCTTC | CATGRSGGNEQFF | TRBV24-1 | . | . | TRBJ2-1
TGCGCCAGCAGGACAGGGCCGACCTACGAGCAGTACTTC | CASRTGPTYEQYF | TRBV10-2 | . | TRBD1 | TRBJ2-7
. | CASSFYICSARDPPSGNEQYF | TRBV5-6 | once | . | TRBJ2-7
TGTGCCAGCAGTGAAGGAGAACAGGGATCCGAGTACTTC | CASSEGEQGSEYF | TRBV6-1 | many | . | TRBJ2-7
TGTGCCAGTAGTATCGGGTGGACGTCTGGCCGCGGCGAGCAGTACTTC | CASSIGWTSGRGEQYF | TRBV19 | . | . | TRBJ2-7
TGTGCCACCAGCAGACCTAGCGGGGGCAAACCTAATGAGCAGTACTTC | CATSRPSGGKPNEQYF | TRBV15 | . | TRBD2 | TRBJ2-7
TGTGCCAGCAGCCCACGCTCTAGCGGGGGCCTCCAAGAGACCCAGTACTTC | CASSPRSSGGLQETQYF | TRBV7-2 | . | TRBD2 | TRBJ2-5